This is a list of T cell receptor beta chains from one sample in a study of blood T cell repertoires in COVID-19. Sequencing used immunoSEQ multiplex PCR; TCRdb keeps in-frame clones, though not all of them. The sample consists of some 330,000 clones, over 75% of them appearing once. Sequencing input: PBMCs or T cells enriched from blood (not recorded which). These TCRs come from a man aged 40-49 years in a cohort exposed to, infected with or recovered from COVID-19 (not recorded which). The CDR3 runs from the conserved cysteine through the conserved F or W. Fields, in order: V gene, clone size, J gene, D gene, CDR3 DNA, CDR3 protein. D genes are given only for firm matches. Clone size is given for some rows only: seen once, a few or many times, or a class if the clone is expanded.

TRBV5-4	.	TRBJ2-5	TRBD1	TGTGCCAGCAGCGGGCCGGGACAGCAAGAGACCCAGTACTTC	CASSGPGQQETQYF
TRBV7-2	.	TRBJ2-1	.	TGTGCCAGCAGCTTACCAGGGGCCATTAGAGTCAATGAGCAGTTCTTC	CASSLPGAIRVNEQFF
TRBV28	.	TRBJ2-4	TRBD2	TGTGCCAGCAGTTCTCTAGCGGACCTTAACATTCAGTACTTC	CASSSLADLNIQYF
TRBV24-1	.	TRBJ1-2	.	TGTGCCACCAGTGATCGGACGCTAGCTGGCTACACCTTC	CATSDRTLAGYTF
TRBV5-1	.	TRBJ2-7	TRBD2	TGCGCCAGCAGCCAAATAGCGGGAGGGCCGTCCGAGCAGTACTTC	CASSQIAGGPSEQYF
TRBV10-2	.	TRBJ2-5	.	TGCGCCAGCAGCCCCCGACAGCTAAGGACAGAGTTGACTCCGGGGTACCAAGAGACCCAGTACTTC	CASSPRQLRTELTPGYQETQYF
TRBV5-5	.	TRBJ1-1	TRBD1	TGTGCCAGCAGCCGGACAGGTAACACTGAAGCTTTCTTT	CASSRTGNTEAFF
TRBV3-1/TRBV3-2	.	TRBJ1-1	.	TGTGCCAGCAGCCAAGATCACGGTCCTGTAGCTTTCTTT	CASSQDHGPVAFF
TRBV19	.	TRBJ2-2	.	TGTGCCACCTCTCGGGGCAGGGGAAACACCGGGGAGCTGTTTTTT	CATSRGRGNTGELFF
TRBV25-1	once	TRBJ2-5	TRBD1	TGTGCCAGCAGTGGGGAACAGGGGCTTACAGAGACCCAGTACTTC	CASSGEQGLTETQYF
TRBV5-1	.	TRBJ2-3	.	TGCGCCAGCAGTTCTGGCACAGATACGCAGTATTTT	CASSSGTDTQYF
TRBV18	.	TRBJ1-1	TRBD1	TGTGCCAGCTCACCATCGACAGGGAGGACTGAAGCTTTCTTT	CASSPSTGRTEAFF
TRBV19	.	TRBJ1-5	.	TGTGCCAGTAGTATACAGGTACGCCAGCCCCAGCATTTT	CASSIQVRQPQHF
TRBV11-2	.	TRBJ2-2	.	TGTGCCAGCAGCTCCGGGACCGGGGAGCTGTTTTTT	CASSSGTGELFF
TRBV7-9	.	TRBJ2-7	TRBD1	TGTGCCAGCAGCAATGACAGGGCTGTCGAGCAGTACTTC	CASSNDRAVEQYF
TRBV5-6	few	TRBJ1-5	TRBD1	TGTGCCAGCAGCTCACAGGGGGAGGGAGCTCAGCCCCAGCATTTT	CASSSQGEGAQPQHF
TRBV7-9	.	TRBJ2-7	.	TGTGCCAGCAGCTTAGGTGAGGGGGACGACGAGCAGTACTTC	CASSLGEGDDEQYF
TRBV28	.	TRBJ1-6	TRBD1	TGTGCCAGCAGTTTAGAGACAGGGGTGAATTCACCCCTCCACTTT	CASSLETGVNSPLHF
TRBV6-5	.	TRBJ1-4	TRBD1	TGTGCCAGCTCGACAGGGGCTAATGAAAAACTGTTTTTT	CASSTGANEKLFF
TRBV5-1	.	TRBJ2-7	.	TGCGCCAGCAGCTCCAGACAGGCCGTACTACCGGGCGAGCAGTACTTC	CASSSRQAVLPGEQYF
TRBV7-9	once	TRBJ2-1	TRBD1	TGTGCCAGCAAGGACGGGACAGGAACTAACAATGAGCAGTTCTTC	CASKDGTGTNNEQFF
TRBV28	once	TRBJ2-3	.	TGTGCCAGCAGTTTTAGAGGGAGGCCCACAGATACGCAGTATTTT	CASSFRGRPTDTQYF
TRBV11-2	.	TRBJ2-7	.	TGTGCCAGCAGCTTAGACAGGGGTGGTGAGCAGTACTTC	CASSLDRGGEQYF
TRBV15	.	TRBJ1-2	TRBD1	TGTGCCACCAGCAGAGATGGGGACAGAGGACGTTCTGACTATGGCTACACCTTC	CATSRDGDRGRSDYGYTF
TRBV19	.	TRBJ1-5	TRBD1	TGTGCCAGTAGTATCCACCCGGGACAGGGGTCCAATCAGCCCCAGCATTTT	CASSIHPGQGSNQPQHF
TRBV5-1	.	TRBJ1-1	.	TGCGCCAGCAGCTTCAACATGAACACTGAAGCTTTCTTT	CASSFNMNTEAFF
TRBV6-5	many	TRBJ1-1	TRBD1	TGTGCCAGCACGCCGGGACAGGGGGTCATCAGTGAAGCTTTCTTT	CASTPGQGVISEAFF
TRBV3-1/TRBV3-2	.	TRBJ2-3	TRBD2	TGTGCCAGCAGCCAAGGCGGGACTAGCGGGAGAGATACGCAGTATTTT	CASSQGGTSGRDTQYF
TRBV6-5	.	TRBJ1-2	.	TGTGCCAGCAGTTACGTTCTCCTCACAGGGTTAGGTGGCTACACCTTC	CASSYVLLTGLGGYTF
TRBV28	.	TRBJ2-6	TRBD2	TGTGCCAGCAGGCTAGCGGGAAGCTCTGGGGCCAACGTCCTGACTTTC	CASRLAGSSGANVLTF
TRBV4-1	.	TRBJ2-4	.	TGCGCCAGCAGCCTAGCTACCGGGACTGAAAACATTCAGTACTTC	CASSLATGTENIQYF
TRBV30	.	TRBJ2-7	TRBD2	TGTGCCTGGAGGCTAGCGGGAGCCTACGAGCAGTACTTC	CAWRLAGAYEQYF
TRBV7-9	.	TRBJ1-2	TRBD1	TGTGCCAGCAGCCCCCGGGACAGCTATGGCTACACCTTC	CASSPRDSYGYTF
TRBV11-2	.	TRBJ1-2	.	TGTGCCAGCAGCTTGAGGGATAACTATGGCTACACCTTC	CASSLRDNYGYTF
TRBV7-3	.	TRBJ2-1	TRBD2	TGTGCCAGCAGCTTAAGCGGGAGCCCCTACAATGAGCAGTTCTTC	CASSLSGSPYNEQFF